This record covers a single T cell receptor beta chain. Clones were read by immunoSEQ multiplex PCR, and TCRdb kept only the in-frame ones, dropping some. The sample includes some 85,000 clones, roughly nine tenths of them seen just once. The data stem from a study of OX40 agonist ivuxolimab in advanced cancers. As for the study in general: Eligibility rules accepted prior anti-PD-1, anti-PD-L1 or anti-CTLA-4 therapy, and around 38% had some.

CDR1 and CDR2 (germline): SGHRS, YFSETQ. V was clipped by 4 bases and J by 2 bases, with 14 bases between them. This CDR3 contains 15 residues. The source was CD4+ or CD8+ T cells sorted from blood, collected in a trial of the OX40 agonist ivuxolimab. The TCR originated in an adult with an advanced solid tumor such as melanoma, head and neck, liver or kidney cancer. The V and J genes are TRBV5-1 and TRBJ2-3; D is possibly TRBD2 (6 bases). Here the CDR3 reads CASSMPAGNTDTQYF. The CDR3 DNA is TGCGCCAGCAGCATGCCGGCGGGGAACACAGATACGCAGTATTTT.